The 9 T cell receptor beta chains below come from one sample, sequenced in a study of blood T cell repertoires in COVID-19. Only in-frame clones appear in the TCRdb table, and some are missing; sequencing was by immunoSEQ multiplex PCR. The sample yields hundreds of thousands of clones, 85% to 90% seen once. The source material was peripheral blood. These receptors were obtained from a woman aged 65 to 85 with COVID-19, enrolled during active disease.

The chain combines TRBV5-8 with TRBJ1-5; a weak D match, TRBD1 (6 bases). The CDR3 extends over 15 amino acids. Germline CDR1 is SGHTS and CDR2 is YDEGEE. V was pared by 1 base and J by 5 bases, with 13 bases between. The CDR3 reads CASSLKQGIYQPQHF. DNA of the CDR3: TGTGCCAGCAGCTTGAAACAGGGTATCTATCAGCCCCAGCATTTT.

The J gene is TRBJ1-5, the V gene TRBV21-1; the table's D call of TRBD1 was not tested on the DNA. TRBV21-1 is a pseudogene locus. The CDR3 contains 15 residues. The CDR3: CASTLTGEGNQPQHF. CDR3 DNA sequence: TGTGCCAGCACCTTGACAGGGGAGGGCAATCAGCCCCAGCATTTT.

The chain has TRBV6-5 and TRBJ1-2; 8 nucleotides match TRBD1. The CDR3 length is 13 residues. Germline V lookup: CDR1 MNHEY, CDR2 SVGAGI. V shed 4 bases and J 11 bases; nucleotides not matched to a gene: 9. CDR3 nucleotides: TGTGCCAGCAGTTTTAAACGGGACAGGATTTACACCTTC. Protein sequence: CASSFKRDRIYTF.

The chain employs TRBV7-2 and TRBJ1-1; D is ambiguous. CDR3 length: 13 residues. Looked up from germline, CDR1 is SGHTA and CDR2 is FQGNSA. The V gene lost 5 bases and the J gene lost 4 bases, with 11 bases spanning the gap. CDR3 nucleotide sequence: TGTGCCAGCAGCCCGAGGGTCCCCACTGAAGCTTTCTTT. This sequence encodes CASSPRVPTEAFF.

The chain employs TRBV2 and TRBJ2-5, with 8 bases that match TRBD1. This CDR3 spans 13 amino acids. The junction had 2 bases not matched to a gene; V was cut back by 6 bases and J by 2 bases. Per germline, CDR1 SNHLY and CDR2 FYNNEI. As DNA, the CDR3 is TGTGCCAGCAGCTACAGGGGGCAAGAGACCCAGTACTTC. This sequence encodes CASSYRGQETQYF.

CDR3 sequence: CASSFTGRQPQHF. The CDR3, as DNA: TGTGCCAGCAGTTTTACGGGTAGGCAGCCCCAGCATTTT. The rearrangement links TRBV27 to TRBJ1-5; D uncertain. V gave up 3 bases and J gave up 7 bases, with 10 bases separating them. Germline V gene lookup returns CDR1 MNHEY and CDR2 SMNVEV (reference sequence). This CDR3 has 13 residues.

The chain has TRBV20-1 and TRBJ2-5; D uncertain. V was clipped by 8 bases and J by 4 bases, with 11 bases between them. The CDR3 runs to 11 residues. The germline gives CDR1 DFQATT, CDR2 SNEGSKA (reference sequence). In DNA, the CDR3 is TGCAGTCTCCCACATGCAGAGACCCAGTACTTC. Translated, it gives CSLPHAETQYF.

A single count supports this clone. The chain carries TRBV6-5 and TRBJ2-4; D perhaps matches TRBD1 (5 bases). V was shortened by 6 bases and J by 0 bases, with 12 bases between the two germline ends. The CDR3 contains 15 residues. CDR1 MNHEY and CDR2 SVGAGI come from the germline V gene. The CDR3 DNA reads as TGTGCCAGCAGCTTGACAGAACTAGCCAAAAACATTCAGTACTTC. Translating gives CASSLTELAKNIQYF.

The genes are TRBV19 and TRBJ1-5, with D uncertain. CDR3 size: 15 residues. Between the trimmed V and J ends, which lost 6 bases and 0 bases, there was a span of 12 bases. Germline V gene data show CDR1 as LNHDA and CDR2 as SQIVND (reference sequence). CDR3 residues: CASRDRGISNQPQHF. The CDR3 bases are TGTGCCAGTAGGGATCGCGGGATTAGCAATCAGCCCCAGCATTTT.